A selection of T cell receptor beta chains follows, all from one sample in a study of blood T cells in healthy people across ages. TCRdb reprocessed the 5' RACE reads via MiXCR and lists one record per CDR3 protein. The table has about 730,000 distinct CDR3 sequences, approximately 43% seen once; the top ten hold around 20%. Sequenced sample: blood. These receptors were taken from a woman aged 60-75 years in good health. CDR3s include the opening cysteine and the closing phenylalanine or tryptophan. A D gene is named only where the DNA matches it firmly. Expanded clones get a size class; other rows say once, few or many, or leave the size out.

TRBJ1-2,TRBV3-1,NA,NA,CASSQVLAYGYGYTF,TGTGCCAGCAGCCAAGTTTTGGCATACGGCTATGGCTACACCTTC
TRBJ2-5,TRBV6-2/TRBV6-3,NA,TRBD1,CASSDRQGAYETQYF,TGTGCCAGCAGTGATCGACAGGGGGCTTACGAGACCCAGTACTTC
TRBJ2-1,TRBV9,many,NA,CASSVITGANEQFF,TGTGCCAGCAGCGTAATAACGGGGGCAAATGAGCAGTTCTTC
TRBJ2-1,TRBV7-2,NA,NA,CASSLGPLTYNEQFF,TGTGCCAGCAGCTTAGGACCTCTGACCTACAATGAGCAGTTCTTC
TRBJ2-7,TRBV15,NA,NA,CATSRKGPRAEQYF,TGTGCCACCAGCAGAAAGGGACCTAGGGCCGAGCAGTACTTC
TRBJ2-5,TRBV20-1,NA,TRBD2,CSARVTSGRETQYF,TGCAGTGCTAGAGTTACTAGCGGAAGAGAGACCCAGTACTTC
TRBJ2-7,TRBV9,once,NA,CASSSRSPRAGGYEQYF,TGTGCCAGCAGCTCACGATCCCCCAGGGCAGGGGGGTACGAGCAGTACTTC
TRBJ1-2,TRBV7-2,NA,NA,CASSLTAYEATYGYTF,TGTGCCAGCAGCTTAACAGCCTATGAGGCTACCTATGGCTACACCTTC
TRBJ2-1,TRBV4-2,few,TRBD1,CASSQESRDSWNEQFF,TGTGCCAGCAGTCAAGAGTCCCGGGACAGTTGGAATGAGCAGTTCTTC
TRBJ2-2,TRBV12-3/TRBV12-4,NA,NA,CASSFSRAYTGELFF,TGTGCCAGCAGTTTTAGCCGGGCCTACACCGGGGAGCTGTTTTTT
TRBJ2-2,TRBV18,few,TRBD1,CASSPPGQGIGELFF,TGTGCCAGCTCACCGCCGGGACAGGGTATCGGGGAGCTGTTTTTT
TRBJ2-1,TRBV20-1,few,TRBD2,CSALGGLVEYEQFF,TGCAGTGCGTTGGGGGGACTAGTTGAGTATGAGCAGTTCTTC
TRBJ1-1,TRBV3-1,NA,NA,CASSQGANEAFF,TGTGCCAGCAGCCAAGGGGCAAACGAAGCTTTCTTT
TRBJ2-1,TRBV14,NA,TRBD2,CASSQGGVAGEGKFF,TGTGCCAGCAGCCAAGGGGGGGTAGCGGGTGAGGGAAAGTTCTTC
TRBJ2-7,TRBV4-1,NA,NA,CASSRPMNSYEQYF,TGCGCCAGCAGTAGACCGATGAACTCCTACGAGCAGTACTTC
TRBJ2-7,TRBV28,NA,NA,CASSPWNYEQYF,TGTGCCAGCAGTCCGTGGAACTACGAGCAGTACTTC
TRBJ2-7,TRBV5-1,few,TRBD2,CASSFLAGGDDYEQYF,TGCGCCAGCAGTTTTCTAGCGGGAGGGGACGACTACGAGCAGTACTTC
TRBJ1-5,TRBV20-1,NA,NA,CSASSGQGRSEPQHF,TGCAGTGCTAGTTCCGGCCAGGGCAGAAGTGAGCCCCAGCATTTT
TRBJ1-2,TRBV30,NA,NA,CAWRGKGFGYGCTF,TGTGCCTGGAGGGGGAAAGGGTTTGGCTATGGCTGCACCTTC
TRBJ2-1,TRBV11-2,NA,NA,CASSLSGKVEYNEQFF,TGTGCCAGCAGCTTATCCGGGAAGGTGGAGTACAATGAGCAGTTCTTC
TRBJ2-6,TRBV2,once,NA,CEWGVPGANVLTF,TGTGAGTGGGGAGTTCCTGGGGCCAACGTCCTGACTTTC
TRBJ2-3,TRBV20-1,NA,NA,CSAPIDTSTDTQYF,TGCAGTGCGCCGATAGATACTAGCACAGATACGCAGTATTTT
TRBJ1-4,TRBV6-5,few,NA,CASSWEPNRDEKLFF,TGTGCCAGCAGTTGGGAACCTAACCGGGATGAAAAACTGTTTTTT
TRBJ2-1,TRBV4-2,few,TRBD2,CASSQPGLAGLGDEQFF,TGTGCCAGCAGCCAACCGGGACTAGCGGGCCTGGGGGATGAGCAGTTCTTC
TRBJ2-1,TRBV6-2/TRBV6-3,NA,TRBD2,CASRRDYGYNEQFF,TGTGCCAGCAGGAGGGACTACGGGTACAATGAGCAGTTCTTC
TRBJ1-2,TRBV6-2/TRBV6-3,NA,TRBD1,CASSQPQGDYTF,TGTGCCAGCAGTCAACCACAGGGGGACTACACCTTC
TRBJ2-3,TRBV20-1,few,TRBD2,CSAWDYRPDTQYF,TGCAGTGCCTGGGACTACCGCCCCGATACGCAGTATTTT
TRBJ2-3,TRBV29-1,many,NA,CSGGKTDTQYF,TGCAGCGGGGGGAAGACAGATACGCAGTATTTT
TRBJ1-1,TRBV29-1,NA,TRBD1,CSAAGQGSAEAFF,TGCAGCGCCGCGGGACAGGGATCAGCTGAAGCTTTCTTT
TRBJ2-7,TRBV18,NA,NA,CASSPGRQREQYF,TGTGCCAGCTCACCGGGCAGACAGCGGGAGCAGTACTTC
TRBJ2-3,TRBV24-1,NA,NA,CATSEGLTDTQYF,TGTGCCACCAGTGAGGGGCTCACAGATACGCAGTATTTT
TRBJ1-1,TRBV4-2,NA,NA,CASSQERHGDEAFF,TGTGCCAGCAGCCAAGAGAGGCACGGAGATGAAGCTTTCTTT
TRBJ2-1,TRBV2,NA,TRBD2,CASGPGLAGQFF,TGTGCCAGCGGTCCGGGACTAGCAGGGCAGTTCTTC
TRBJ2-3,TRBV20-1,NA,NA,CSAVPRTSTDTQYF,TGCAGTGCTGTACCCCGGACCTCCACAGATACGCAGTATTTT
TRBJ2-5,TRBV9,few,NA,CASSVGIGQETQYF,TGTGCCAGCAGCGTAGGAATAGGGCAGGAGACCCAGTACTTC
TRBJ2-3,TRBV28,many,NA,CASSFRAPDTQYF,TGTGCCAGCAGTTTTCGAGCTCCAGATACGCAGTATTTT
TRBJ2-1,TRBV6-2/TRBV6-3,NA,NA,CASSYSTGTLDEQFF,TGTGCCAGCAGTTACTCGACGGGGACTCTGGATGAGCAGTTCTTC
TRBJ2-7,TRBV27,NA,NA,CASSPESAYEQYF,TGTGCCAGCAGTCCGGAGTCCGCCTACGAGCAGTACTTC
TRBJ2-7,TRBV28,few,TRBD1,CASSFLPGTGPYEQYF,TGTGCCAGCAGTTTTCTCCCCGGGACAGGTCCCTACGAGCAGTACTTC
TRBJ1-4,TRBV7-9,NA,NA,CASSWEGGEKLFF,TGTGCCAGCAGCTGGGAGGGGGGTGAAAAACTGTTTTTT
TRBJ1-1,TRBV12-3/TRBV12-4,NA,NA,CASSPRTVGGNTEAFF,TGTGCCAGCAGTCCGCGGACAGTCGGGGGGAACACTGAAGCTTTCTTT
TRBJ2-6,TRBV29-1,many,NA,CSVSRGSGANVLTF,TGCAGCGTTTCACGAGGCTCTGGGGCCAACGTCCTGACTTTC
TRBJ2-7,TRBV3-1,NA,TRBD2,CASSPRIGRLAAYEQYF,TGTGCCAGCAGCCCCAGGATCGGGAGACTAGCCGCCTACGAGCAGTACTTC
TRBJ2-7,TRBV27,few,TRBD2,CASNPSGGYEQYF,TGTGCCAGCAATCCTAGCGGGGGTTACGAGCAGTACTTC
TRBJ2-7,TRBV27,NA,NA,CASSFISGRLGNEQYF,TGTGCCAGCAGTTTTATTAGCGGCCGTCTGGGCAACGAGCAGTACTTC
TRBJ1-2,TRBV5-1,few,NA,CASSLGWGGGDGYTF,TGCGCCAGCAGCTTGGGGTGGGGAGGAGGAGATGGCTACACCTTC
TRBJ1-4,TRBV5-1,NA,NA,CASSLVTGANEKLFF,TGCGCCAGCAGCTTGGTCACGGGGGCTAATGAAAAACTGTTTTTT
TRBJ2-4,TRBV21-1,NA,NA,CAGLYSDRIAKNIQYF,TGTGCCGGCTTATACTCGGACAGAATAGCCAAAAACATTCAGTACTTC
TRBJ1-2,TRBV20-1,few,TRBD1,CSANRGTGYTF,TGCAGTGCGAACAGGGGCACGGGCTACACCTTC
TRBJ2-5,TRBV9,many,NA,CASSDTPEARQYF,TGTGCCAGCAGCGATACGCCGGAAGCGAGGCAGTACTTC